The rows below give T cell receptor beta chains drawn from one sample of a study of blood T cell repertoires in COVID-19. Clones were read by immunoSEQ multiplex PCR, and TCRdb kept only the in-frame ones, dropping some. The sample comprises 350,000 or so clones, more than 85% of which are singletons, and about 18% rests with the top ten. Sequencing used PBMCs or T cells enriched from blood (not recorded which). The receptors originated from a woman aged 25 to 45 who had recovered from COVID-19. Each CDR3 is given with its conserved first and last residue. A D gene is named only where the DNA matches it firmly. Rows may omit the clone size; those that give it use once, few, many or a size class.

size	V	D	J	CDR3	DNA
-	TRBV28	-	TRBJ1-2	CASSYTNYGYTF	TGTGCCAGCAGTTATACTAACTATGGCTACACCTTC
once	TRBV19	TRBD2	TRBJ2-5	CASSISGGASETQYF	TGTGCCAGTAGTATCAGCGGGGGGGCCTCAGAGACCCAGTACTTC
-	TRBV6-5	-	TRBJ1-5	CASSERIDQPQHF	TGTGCCAGCAGCGAGAGGATTGATCAGCCCCAGCATTTT
-	TRBV18	TRBD2	TRBJ2-7	CASSPPGTSGIGEQYF	TGTGCCAGCTCACCGCCCGGGACTAGCGGGATCGGCGAGCAGTACTTC
-	TRBV19	-	TRBJ1-2	CASSISYPPRREYGYTF	TGTGCCAGTAGTATAAGCTACCCACCCCGGAGGGAGTATGGCTACACCTTC
-	TRBV7-2	TRBD2	TRBJ2-2	CASISRPGLAGKNTGELFF	TGTGCCAGCATCTCCCGCCCGGGACTAGCGGGAAAGAACACCGGGGAGCTGTTTTTT
-	TRBV7-9	TRBD1	TRBJ1-6	CASSSGQGGSPLHF	TGTGCCAGCAGCTCGGGACAGGGTGGTTCACCCCTCCACTTT
-	TRBV28	TRBD1	TRBJ1-1	CASSFLDRGNTEAFF	TGTGCCAGCAGTTTCCTGGACAGGGGGAACACTGAAGCTTTCTTT
-	TRBV4-3	TRBD2	TRBJ2-1	CASSQVEGLAGAEQFF	TGCGCCAGCAGCCAAGTGGAAGGACTAGCGGGAGCCGAGCAGTTCTTC
-	TRBV11-1	-	TRBJ2-3	CASSSGVSSTDTQYF	TGTGCCAGCAGCTCAGGGGTTTCTAGCACAGATACGCAGTATTTT
-	TRBV7-9	TRBD1	TRBJ2-1	CASTPRGQGFTEQFF	TGTGCCAGCACCCCGCGGGGACAGGGTTTCACTGAGCAGTTCTTC
once	TRBV7-6	TRBD2	TRBJ2-1	CASSPFPRLAGVVNEQFF	TGTGCCAGCAGCCCGTTCCCTAGACTAGCGGGAGTGGTGAATGAGCAGTTCTTC
-	TRBV28	-	TRBJ1-5	CASSPGGNQPQHF	TGTGCCAGCAGCCCGGGGGGTAATCAGCCCCAGCATTTT
-	TRBV15	-	TRBJ2-3	CATSRVGITDTQYF	TGTGCCACCAGCAGAGTGGGCATCACAGATACGCAGTATTTT
-	TRBV4-2	-	TRBJ1-2	CASSQNTGINYGYTF	TGTGCCAGCAGCCAAAATACAGGGATTAACTATGGCTACACCTTC
-	TRBV29-1	TRBD2	TRBJ2-7	CSVEAGESYEQYF	TGCAGCGTTGAGGCGGGGGAGTCCTACGAGCAGTACTTC
-	TRBV30	-	TRBJ1-2	CAWSSGGRGYTF	TGTGCCTGGAGTTCGGGGGGCCGGGGCTACACCTTC
-	TRBV21-1	-	TRBJ2-1	CASSCRDYNEQFF	TGTGCCAGCAGCTGCCGGGACTACAATGAGCAGTTCTTC
-	TRBV4-1	-	TRBJ2-5	CASSHPGRGQETQYF	TGCGCCAGCAGCCATCCCGGACGGGGACAAGAGACCCAGTACTTC
few	TRBV15	-	TRBJ2-3	CATTPDKGVSYTQYF	TGTGCCACCACTCCGGACAAGGGGGTTAGTTATACGCAGTATTTT
-	TRBV23-1	-	TRBJ2-1	CASNRNPSAYNEQFF	TGCGCCAGCAATCGGAATCCTAGCGCGTACAATGAGCAGTTCTTC
-	TRBV28	-	TRBJ1-6	CASTWGNNSPLHF	TGTGCCAGCACTTGGGGCAATAATTCACCCCTCCACTTT
-	TRBV20-1	-	TRBJ1-1	CRTGFHTEAFF	TGCAGAACAGGGTTTCACACTGAAGCTTTCTTT
few	TRBV6-5	-	TRBJ1-1	CASSTGRVAFF	TGTGCCAGCAGCACAGGTCGGGTAGCTTTCTTT
-	TRBV7-8	-	TRBJ1-1	CASSSGPGPMNTEAFF	TGTGCCAGCAGCTCAGGGCCGGGCCCAATGAACACTGAAGCTTTCTTT
-	TRBV9	TRBD1	TRBJ1-2	CASSGRQGINYGYTF	TGTGCCAGCAGCGGAAGACAGGGCATCAACTATGGCTACACCTTC